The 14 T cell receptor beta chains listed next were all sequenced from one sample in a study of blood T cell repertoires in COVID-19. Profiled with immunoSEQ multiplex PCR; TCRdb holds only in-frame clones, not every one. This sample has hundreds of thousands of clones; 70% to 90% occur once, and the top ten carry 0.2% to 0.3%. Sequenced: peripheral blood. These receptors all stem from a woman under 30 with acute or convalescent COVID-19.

The CDR3 sequence: CAWSRGTGTYGYTF. The CDR3 coding sequence is TGTGCCTGGAGTAGGGGGACAGGGACCTATGGCTACACCTTC. V usage is TRBV30 and J usage is TRBJ1-2; TRBD1 matches at 9 bases. Losses at the gene ends were 2 bases for V and 4 bases for J; bases not matched to a gene: 5. The CDR3 covers 14 residues. Germline lookup yields CDR1 GTSNPN and CDR2 SVGIG (reference sequence).

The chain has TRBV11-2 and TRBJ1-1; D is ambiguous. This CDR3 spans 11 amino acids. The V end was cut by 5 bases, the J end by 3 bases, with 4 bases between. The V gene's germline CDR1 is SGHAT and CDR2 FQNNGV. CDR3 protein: CASSPYTEAFF. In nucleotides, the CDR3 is TGTGCCAGCAGCCCTTACACTGAAGCTTTCTTT.

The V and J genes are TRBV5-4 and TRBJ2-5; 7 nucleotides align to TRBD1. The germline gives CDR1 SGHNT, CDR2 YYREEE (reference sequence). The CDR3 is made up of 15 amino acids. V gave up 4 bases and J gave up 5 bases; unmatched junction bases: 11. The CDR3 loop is CASSPHAGGSETQYF. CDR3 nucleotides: TGTGCCAGCAGCCCACACGCAGGGGGATCGGAGACCCAGTACTTC.

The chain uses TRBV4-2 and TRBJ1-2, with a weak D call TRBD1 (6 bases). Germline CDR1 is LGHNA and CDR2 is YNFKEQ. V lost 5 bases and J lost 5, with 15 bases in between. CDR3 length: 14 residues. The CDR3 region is CASSGDDRPYGYTF. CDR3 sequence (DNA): TGTGCCAGCAGCGGCGATGACAGGCCATATGGCTACACCTTC.

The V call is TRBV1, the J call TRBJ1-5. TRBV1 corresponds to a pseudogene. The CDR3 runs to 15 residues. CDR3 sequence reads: CTSSQVKSNNQPQHF. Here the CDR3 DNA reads TGCACCAGCAGCCAAGTAAAGAGCAACAATCAGCCCCAGCATTTT.

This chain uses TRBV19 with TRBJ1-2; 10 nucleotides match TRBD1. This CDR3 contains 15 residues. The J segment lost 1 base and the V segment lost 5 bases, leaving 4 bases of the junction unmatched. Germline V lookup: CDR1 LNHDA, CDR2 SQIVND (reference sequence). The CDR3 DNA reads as TGTGCCAGTAGTCCCGGACAGGGGGTTAACTATGGCTACACCTTC. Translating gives CASSPGQGVNYGYTF.

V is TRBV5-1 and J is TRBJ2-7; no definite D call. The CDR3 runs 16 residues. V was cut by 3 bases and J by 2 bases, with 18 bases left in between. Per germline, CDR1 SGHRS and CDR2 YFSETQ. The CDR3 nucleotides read TGCGCCAGCAGCTCCCTCCTCAGGTCCACCCCCTACGAGCAGTACTTC. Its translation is CASSSLLRSTPYEQYF.

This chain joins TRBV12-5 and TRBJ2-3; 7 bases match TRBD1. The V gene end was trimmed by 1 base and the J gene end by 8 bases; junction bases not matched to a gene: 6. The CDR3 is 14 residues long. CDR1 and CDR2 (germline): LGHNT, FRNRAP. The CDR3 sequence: CASGLGQGVATQYF. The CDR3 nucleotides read TGTGCTAGTGGTTTGGGGCAGGGGGTGGCTACGCAGTATTTT.

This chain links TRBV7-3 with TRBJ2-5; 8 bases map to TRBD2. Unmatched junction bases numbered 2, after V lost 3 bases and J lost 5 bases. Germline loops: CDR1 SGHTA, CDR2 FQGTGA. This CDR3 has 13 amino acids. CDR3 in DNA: TGTGCCAGCAGCTTGGGACTAGGGGAGACCCAGTACTTC. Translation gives CASSLGLGETQYF. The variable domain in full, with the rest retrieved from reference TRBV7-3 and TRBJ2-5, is GAGVSQTPSNKVTEKGKYVELRCDPISGHTALYWYRQSLGQGPEFLIYFQGTGAADDSGLPNDRFFAVRPEGSVSTLKIQRTERGDSAVYLCASSLGLGETQYFGPGTRLLVL.

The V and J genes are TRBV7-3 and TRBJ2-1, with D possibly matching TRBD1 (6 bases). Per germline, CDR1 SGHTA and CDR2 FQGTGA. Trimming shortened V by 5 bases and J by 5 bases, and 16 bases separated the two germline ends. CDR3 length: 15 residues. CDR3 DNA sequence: TGTGCCAGCAGCGCCTCCGGGACAACTAACAATGAGCAGTTCTTC. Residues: CASSASGTTNNEQFF. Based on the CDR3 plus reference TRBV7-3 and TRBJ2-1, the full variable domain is GAGVSQTPSNKVTEKGKYVELRCDPISGHTALYWYRQSLGQGPEFLIYFQGTGAADDSGLPNDRFFAVRPEGSVSTLKIQRTERGDSAVYLCASSASGTTNNEQFFGPGTRLTVL.

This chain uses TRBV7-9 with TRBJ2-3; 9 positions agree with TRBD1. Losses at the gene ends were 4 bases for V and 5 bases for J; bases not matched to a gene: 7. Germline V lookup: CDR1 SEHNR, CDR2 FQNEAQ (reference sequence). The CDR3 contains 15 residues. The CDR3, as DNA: TGTGCCAGCAGCTCTGGGACAGGGTTAATAGATACGCAGTATTTT. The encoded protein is CASSSGTGLIDTQYF. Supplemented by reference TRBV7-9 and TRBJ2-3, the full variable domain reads DTGVSQNPRHKITKRGQNVTFRCDPISEHNRLYWYRQTLGQGPEFLTYFQNEAQLEKSRLLSDRFSAERPKGSFSTLEIQRTEQGDSAMYLCASSSGTGLIDTQYFGPGTRLTVL.

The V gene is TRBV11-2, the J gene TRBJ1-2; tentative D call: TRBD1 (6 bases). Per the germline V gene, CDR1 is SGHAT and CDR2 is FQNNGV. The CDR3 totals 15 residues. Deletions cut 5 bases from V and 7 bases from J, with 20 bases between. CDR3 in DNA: TGTGCCAGCAGCCCCTCGGACAGCCCTCTGGGTGGCTACACCTTC. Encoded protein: CASSPSDSPLGGYTF.

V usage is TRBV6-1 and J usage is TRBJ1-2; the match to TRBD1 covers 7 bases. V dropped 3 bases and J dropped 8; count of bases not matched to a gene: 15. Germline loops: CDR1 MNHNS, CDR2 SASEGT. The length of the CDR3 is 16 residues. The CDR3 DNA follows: TGTGCCAGCAGTGACCCCCAGGGGGGCCAAGAATCAGGCTACACCTTC. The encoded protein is CASSDPQGGQESGYTF.

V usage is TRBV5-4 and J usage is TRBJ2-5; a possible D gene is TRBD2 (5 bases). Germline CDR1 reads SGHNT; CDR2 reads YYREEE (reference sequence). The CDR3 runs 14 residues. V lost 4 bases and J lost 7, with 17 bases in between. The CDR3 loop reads CASSTPRSEGTQYF. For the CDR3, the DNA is TGTGCCAGCAGCACACCCAGGTCAGAGGGGACCCAGTACTTC.